A single sample gave rise to the 12 T cell receptor beta chains below, sequenced in a study of PD-1 blockade in classical Hodgkin lymphoma. This sample's time point: cycle 4 day 1 (C4D1), after five to seven weeks of nivolumab. In every patient, relapse followed autologous stem cell transplantation, while exposure to brentuximab vedotin differed. Using immunoSEQ multiplex PCR, the repertoire was profiled, and TCRdb retains in-frame clones only, with some absent. This sample has around 23,000 clones; around 80% occur once, and the top ten carry 6.2%. Sample: peripheral blood mononuclear cells (PBMCs), taken before the fourth cycle of nivolumab. These TCRs come from a human donor with classical Hodgkin lymphoma.

The genes are TRBV4-1 and TRBJ2-1; a possible D gene is TRBD1 (5 bases). V was pared by 1 base and J by 1 base, with 11 bases between. The germline CDR1 and CDR2 sequences are MGHRA and YSYEKL. The CDR3 contains 16 residues. CDR3 nucleotide sequence: TGCGCCAGCAGCCAAGTTGACAGCTCATCCTACAATGAGCAGTTCTTC. This translates into CASSQVDSSSYNEQFF.

This chain connects TRBV7-9 to TRBJ2-5, with unresolved D. CDR1 is SEHNR, CDR2 FQNEAQ, per germline (reference sequence). This CDR3 is built from 16 residues. V lost 4 bases and J lost 5, with 20 bases in between. The CDR3 sequence is CASSSPLGPTRETQYF. The CDR3, as DNA: TGTGCCAGCAGCTCCCCTCTGGGTCCAACCAGGGAGACCCAGTACTTC. Full variable domain (missing parts from reference TRBV7-9 and TRBJ2-5): DTGVSQNPRHKITKRGQNVTFRCDPISEHNRLYWYRQTLGQGPEFLTYFQNEAQLEKSRLLSDRFSAERPKGSFSTLEIQRTEQGDSAMYLCASSSPLGPTRETQYFGPGTRLLVL.

The chain joins TRBV28 to TRBJ2-3, with 13 positions matching TRBD2. The trim removed 7 bases at V and 0 bases at J, leaving 16 bases unmatched. The CDR3 has 20 residues. CDR1 is MDHEN, CDR2 SYDVKM, per germline. The CDR3 protein is CASKKLAGGPFSASTDTQYF. CDR3 bases: TGTGCCAGCAAAAAACTAGCGGGAGGGCCCTTCTCTGCTAGCACAGATACGCAGTATTTT.

V is TRBV28 and J is TRBJ1-1; D uncertain. Germline V gene sequence: CDR1 MDHEN, CDR2 SYDVKM. The CDR3 extends over 14 amino acids. The V gene lost 5 bases and the J gene lost 0 bases, with 10 bases spanning the gap. This chain's CDR3 is CASSGDILNTEAFF. DNA of the CDR3: TGTGCCAGCAGTGGAGACATATTGAACACTGAAGCTTTCTTT.

The chain is built from TRBV5-1 and TRBJ1-5, with D possibly being TRBD1 (5 bases). CDR3 length: 13 amino acids. In germline, CDR1 is SGHRS, CDR2 YFSETQ. With 1 base removed from V and 5 bases from J, the gap between germline ends came to 7 bases. CDR3 bases: TGCGCCAGCAGCTTGTTAGGGGATCAGCCCCAGCATTTT. It is translated as CASSLLGDQPQHF.

This chain links TRBV11-3 with TRBJ2-3, with D maybe TRBD2 (5 bases). Germline V CDR1 and CDR2: SGHNT, YENEEA. The CDR3 consists of 13 residues. V dropped 4 bases and J dropped 3 bases, with 8 bases sitting between them. The CDR3 DNA reads TGTGCCAGCAGCTCGTCGGGGACAGATACGCAGTATTTT. It translates to CASSSSGTDTQYF.

This rearrangement joins TRBV2 to TRBJ1-1; D is unclear. The CDR3 covers 13 residues. Germline V gene data show CDR1 as SNHLY and CDR2 as FYNNEI. The V and J ends lost 7 bases and 5 bases respectively, with 14 bases between them. This CDR3 reads CASTFWKGTEAFF. In nucleotides, the CDR3 is TGTGCCAGCACGTTTTGGAAGGGAACTGAAGCTTTCTTT.

The rearrangement uses TRBV6-5 and TRBJ2-7; 9 nucleotides line up with TRBD2. Germline CDR1 MNHEY, CDR2 SVGAGI. The trim removed 0 bases at V and 2 bases at J, leaving 5 bases unmatched. This CDR3 spans 16 amino acids. The CDR3 sequence: CASSYSSGRRAYEQYF. The CDR3 region has the DNA TGTGCCAGCAGTTACTCTAGCGGGAGAAGGGCCTACGAGCAGTACTTC.

This sequence joins TRBV9 and TRBJ2-6; unclear D gene. Germline loops: CDR1 SGDLS, CDR2 YYNGEE. The V gene lost 1 base and the J gene lost 0 bases, with 11 bases spanning the gap. The CDR3 has 17 amino acids. CDR3 sequence (DNA): TGTGCCAGCAGCGTATCCCCCGTACGCTCTGGGGCCAACGTCCTGACTTTC. It specifies CASSVSPVRSGANVLTF.

The chain couples TRBV5-1 to TRBJ1-1; TRBD1 matches 9 bases. Germline V gene lookup returns CDR1 SGHRS and CDR2 YFSETQ. V dropped 3 bases and J dropped 4; count of bases not matched to a gene: 4. CDR3 length: 14 residues. The CDR3 nucleotides read TGCGCCAGCAGCTCACAGGGGGCCGGCACTGAAGCTTTCTTT. It yields the protein CASSSQGAGTEAFF.

The rearrangement links TRBV30 to TRBJ1-5; 9 bases align to TRBD1. The V gene end was trimmed by 5 bases and the J gene end by 2 bases; junction bases not matched to a gene: 13. The CDR3 is 17 residues long. Germline CDR1 reads GTSNPN; CDR2 reads SVGIG (reference sequence). CDR3 sequence: CAWPPGTGRLRNQPQHF. For the CDR3, the DNA is TGTGCCTGGCCCCCTGGGACAGGGAGACTCCGCAATCAGCCCCAGCATTTT.

The V gene is TRBV13, the J gene TRBJ1-2; 7 nucleotides line up with TRBD1. This CDR3 comprises 16 residues. In germline, CDR1 is PRHDT, CDR2 FYEKMQ (reference sequence). V lost 4 bases, J lost 0 bases, and 8 bases stayed unmatched. The CDR3 sequence: CASSWGPGGANYGYTF. In DNA form, the CDR3 reads TGTGCCAGCAGCTGGGGTCCAGGGGGGGCTAACTATGGCTACACCTTC.